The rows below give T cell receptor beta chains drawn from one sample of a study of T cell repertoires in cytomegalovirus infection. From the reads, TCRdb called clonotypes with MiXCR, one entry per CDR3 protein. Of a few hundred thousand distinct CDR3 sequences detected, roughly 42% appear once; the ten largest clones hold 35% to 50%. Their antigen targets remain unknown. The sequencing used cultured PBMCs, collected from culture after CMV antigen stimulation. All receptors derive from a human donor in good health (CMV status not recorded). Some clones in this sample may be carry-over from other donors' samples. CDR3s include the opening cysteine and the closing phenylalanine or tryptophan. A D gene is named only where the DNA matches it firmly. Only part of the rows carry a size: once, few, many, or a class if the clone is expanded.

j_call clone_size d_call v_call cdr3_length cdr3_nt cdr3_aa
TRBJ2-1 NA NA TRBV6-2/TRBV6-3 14 TGTGCCAGCAGTGGGGGGACCGGGGCCAATGAGCAGTTCTTC CASSGGTGANEQFF
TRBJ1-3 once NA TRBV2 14 TGTGCCAGCAGTGAGAGGGGGTCTGTAAACACCATATATTTT CASSERGSVNTIYF
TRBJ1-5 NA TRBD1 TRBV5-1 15 TGCGCCAGCAGCTTATTGGGACAGCCCAATCAGCCCCAGCATTTT CASSLLGQPNQPQHF
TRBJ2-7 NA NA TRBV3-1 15 TGTGCCAGCAGCTTTAAACCGGGACCCTACGACGAGCAGTACTTC CASSFKPGPYDEQYF
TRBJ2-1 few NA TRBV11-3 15 TGTGCCAGCAGCTACAGCCGGGACGGATACAATGAGCAGTTCTTC CASSYSRDGYNEQFF
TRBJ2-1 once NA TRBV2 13 TGTGCCAGCAGGGCCGTGGTAAACAATGAGCAGTTCTTC CASRAVVNNEQFF
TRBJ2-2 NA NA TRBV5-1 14 TGCGCCAGCAGCGTCAGGGCGAGCACCGGGGAGCTGTTTTTT CASSVRASTGELFF
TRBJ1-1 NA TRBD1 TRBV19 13 TGTGCCAGTAGTATTGACAGGGGGACTGAAGCTTTCTTT CASSIDRGTEAFF
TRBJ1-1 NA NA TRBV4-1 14 TGCGCCAGCAGCCAAGAATTGAGTGGCCCTGAAGCTTTCTTT CASSQELSGPEAFF
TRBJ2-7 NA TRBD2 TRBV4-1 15 TGCGCCAGCAGCCTGACTAGCGGGGGGGTCTACGAGCAGTACTTC CASSLTSGGVYEQYF
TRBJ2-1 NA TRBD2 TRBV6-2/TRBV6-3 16 TGTGCCAGCAGCCCCAGAATTAGCGGGAGTGGAGATGAGCAGTTCTTC CASSPRISGSGDEQFF
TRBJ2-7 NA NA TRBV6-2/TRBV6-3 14 TGTGCCAGCAGACCGGGACATCAAGCTTACGAGCAGTACTTC CASRPGHQAYEQYF
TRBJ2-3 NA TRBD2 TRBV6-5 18 TGTGCCAGCAGTCCCGACAGGCTAGCGGGAGGGGGTACAGATACGCAGTATTTT CASSPDRLAGGGTDTQYF
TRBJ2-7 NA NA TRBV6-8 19 TGTGCCAGCAGTTCCATCTATACCTGCGGGACGCCAGACTCCTACGAGCAGTACTTC CASSSIYTCGTPDSYEQYF
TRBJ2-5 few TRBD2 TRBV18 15 TGTGCCAGCTCACGCAGCGGGAGAAACTATGAGACCCAGTACTTC CASSRSGRNYETQYF
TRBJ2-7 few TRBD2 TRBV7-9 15 TGTGCCAGCAGCTTAGTGACTAGCGGGAGGAGGGAGCAGTACTTC CASSLVTSGRREQYF
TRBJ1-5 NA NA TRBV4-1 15 TGCGCCAGCAGCCGACTTCCAGGGGTCGGGCAGCCCCAGCATTTT CASSRLPGVGQPQHF
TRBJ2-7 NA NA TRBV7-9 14 TGTGCCAGCAGCCCGCAGGGGGGGTCCTACGAGCAGTACTTC CASSPQGGSYEQYF
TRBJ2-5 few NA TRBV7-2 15 TGTGCCAGCAGCTTGCAACTCGCGGAACAAGAGACCCAGTACTTC CASSLQLAEQETQYF
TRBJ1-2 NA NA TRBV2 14 TGTGCCAGCAGTGAAGCGCAGGTCGACTATGGCTACACCTTC CASSEAQVDYGYTF
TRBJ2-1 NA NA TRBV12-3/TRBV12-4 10 TGTGCCAGCAGGGGGACTGAGCAGTTCTTC CASRGTEQFF
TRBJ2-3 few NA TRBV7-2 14 TGTGCCAGCAGCTCCAGGGTGGCCACAGATACGCAGTATTTT CASSSRVATDTQYF
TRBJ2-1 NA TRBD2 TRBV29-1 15 TGCAGCGCCCCCCGCGGGGGGCGGGTCTACAATGAGCAGTTCTTC CSAPRGGRVYNEQFF
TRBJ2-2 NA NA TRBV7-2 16 TGTGCCAGCAGCTTCTCTCAGAGCGGAAACACCGGGGAGCTGTTTTTT CASSFSQSGNTGELFF
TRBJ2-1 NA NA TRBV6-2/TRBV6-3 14 TGTGCCAGCAGTCTCCAGCAGGGAGTAAGTGAGCAGTTCTTC CASSLQQGVSEQFF
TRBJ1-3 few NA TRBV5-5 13 TGTGCCAGCAGCTTGGTACCGGGAAACACCATATATTTT CASSLVPGNTIYF
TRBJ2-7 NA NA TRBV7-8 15 TGTGCCAGCAGCCCTGGGGTGGGGCCTGTCTACGAGCAGTACTTC CASSPGVGPVYEQYF
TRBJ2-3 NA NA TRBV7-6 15 TGTGCCAGCAGCTTAATACTAGAGTGGGGAGGTACGCAGTATTTT CASSLILEWGGTQYF
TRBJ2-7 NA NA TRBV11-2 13 TGTGCCAGCAGCGGGTCGGACTACTACGAGCAGTACTTC CASSGSDYYEQYF
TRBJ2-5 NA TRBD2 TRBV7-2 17 TGTGCCAGCAGCTTAGATATCCTAGCGGGGAGGGCGGAGACCCAGTACTTC CASSLDILAGRAETQYF
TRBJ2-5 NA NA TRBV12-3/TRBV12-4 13 TGTGCCAGCAGCCCTCGATCCCAAGAGACCCAGTACTTC CASSPRSQETQYF
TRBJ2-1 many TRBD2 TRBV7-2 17 TGTGCCAGCAGCTATCCGTTAGCGGGGGAGTCCTACAATGAGCAGTTCTTC CASSYPLAGESYNEQFF
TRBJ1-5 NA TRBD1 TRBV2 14 TGTGCCAGCAGTGAAGAGGGACAGGGCCAGCCCCAGCATTTT CASSEEGQGQPQHF
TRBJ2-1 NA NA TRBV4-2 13 TGTGCCAGCAGCCCTTGGACAGACAATGAGCAGTTCTTC CASSPWTDNEQFF
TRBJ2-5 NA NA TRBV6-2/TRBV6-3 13 TGTGCCAGCAGTTACGTTTACAGGGGAGGTGGGAACTTC CASSYVYRGGGNF
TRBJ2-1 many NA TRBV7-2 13 TGTGCCAGCAGCTTAGTCAGGGCCTGGGAGCAGTTCTTC CASSLVRAWEQFF
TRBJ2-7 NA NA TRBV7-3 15 TGTGCCAGCAGCCAGACCCCACCGGGGGGCCACGAGCAGTACTTC CASSQTPPGGHEQYF
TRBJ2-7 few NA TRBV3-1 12 TGTGCCAGCAGCCACAACCCCTACGAGCAGTACTTC CASSHNPYEQYF
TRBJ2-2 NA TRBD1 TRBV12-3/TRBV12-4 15 TGTGCCAGCAGTTTTATCAGGGGGCGGACCGGGGAGCTGTTTTTT CASSFIRGRTGELFF
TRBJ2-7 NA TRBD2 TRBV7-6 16 TGTGCCAGCAGCCCGACGACTAGCGGGGGTTCGTTCGAGCAGTACTTC CASSPTTSGGSFEQYF
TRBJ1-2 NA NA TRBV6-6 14 TGTGCCAGCAGAAATACAGTGGGTGGGGATGGCTACACCTTC CASRNTVGGDGYTF
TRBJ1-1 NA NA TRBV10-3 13 TGTGCCATCAGTGACCCCGCGGGCACTGAAGCTTTCTTT CAISDPAGTEAFF
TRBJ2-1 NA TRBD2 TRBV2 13 TGTGCCAGCAAGACTAGCGGGGGTGGTGAGCAGTTCTTC CASKTSGGGEQFF
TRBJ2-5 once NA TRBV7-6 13 TGTGCCAGCAGCCCAGGGTATTCGGAGACCCAGTACTTC CASSPGYSETQYF
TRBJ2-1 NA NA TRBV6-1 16 TGTGCCAGCAGTGAATTCGGAATTTCGAACTACAATGAGCAGTTCTTC CASSEFGISNYNEQFF
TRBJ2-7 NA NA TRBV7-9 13 TGTGCCAGCAGCAAGCAGGGTACCTACGAGCAGTACTTC CASSKQGTYEQYF